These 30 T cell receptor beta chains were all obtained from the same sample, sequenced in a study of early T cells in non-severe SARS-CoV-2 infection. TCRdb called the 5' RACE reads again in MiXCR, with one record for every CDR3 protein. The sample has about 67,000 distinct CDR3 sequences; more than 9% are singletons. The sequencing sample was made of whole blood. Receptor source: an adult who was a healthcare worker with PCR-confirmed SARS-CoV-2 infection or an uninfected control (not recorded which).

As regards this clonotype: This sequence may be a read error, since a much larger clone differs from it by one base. The DNA for the CDR3 is TGTGCCAGCTCACGAGGGCGTAGGCCGGAAGAGCAGTGCTTC. This sequence encodes CASSRGRRPEEQCF. The rearrangement joins TRBV18 to TRBJ2-7; possibly TRBD2 for D (5 bases). Looked up from germline, CDR1 is KGHSH and CDR2 is LQKENI. The CDR3 sequence is 14 residues long.

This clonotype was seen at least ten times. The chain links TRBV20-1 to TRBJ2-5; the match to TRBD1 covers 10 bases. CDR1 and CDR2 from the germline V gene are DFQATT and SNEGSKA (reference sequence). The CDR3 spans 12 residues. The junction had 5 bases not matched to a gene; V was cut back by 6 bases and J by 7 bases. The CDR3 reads CSAKGQGGTQYF. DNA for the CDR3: TGCAGTGCGAAAGGACAGGGGGGGACCCAGTACTTC.

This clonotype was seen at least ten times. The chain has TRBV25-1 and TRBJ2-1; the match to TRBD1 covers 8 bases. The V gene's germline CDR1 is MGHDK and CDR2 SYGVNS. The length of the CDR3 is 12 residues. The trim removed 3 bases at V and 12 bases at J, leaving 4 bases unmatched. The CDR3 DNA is TGTGCCAGCAGTGACCAGGGGGCGAGGCAGTTCTTC. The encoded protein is CASSDQGARQFF.

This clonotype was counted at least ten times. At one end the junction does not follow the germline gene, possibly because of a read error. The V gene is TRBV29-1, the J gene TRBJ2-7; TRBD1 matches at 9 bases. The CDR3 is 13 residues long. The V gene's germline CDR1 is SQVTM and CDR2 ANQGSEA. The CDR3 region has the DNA TGCAGCGTGGAAGGGGACAGGGCCTACGAGCAGTACTTC. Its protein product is CSVEGDRAYEQYF.

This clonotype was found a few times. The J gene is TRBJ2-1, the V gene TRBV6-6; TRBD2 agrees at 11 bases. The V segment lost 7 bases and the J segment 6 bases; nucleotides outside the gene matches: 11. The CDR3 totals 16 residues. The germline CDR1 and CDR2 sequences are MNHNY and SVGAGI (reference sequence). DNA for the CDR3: TGTGCCAGCACCGGGACTAGCGGTCTGGGACGCAATGAGCAGTTCTTC. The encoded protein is CASTGTSGLGRNEQFF.

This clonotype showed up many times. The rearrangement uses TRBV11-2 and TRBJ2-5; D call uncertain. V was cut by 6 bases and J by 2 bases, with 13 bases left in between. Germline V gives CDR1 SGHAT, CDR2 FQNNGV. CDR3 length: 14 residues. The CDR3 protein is CASRPPAKQETQYF. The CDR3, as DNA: TGTGCCAGCAGACCACCGGCCAAACAAGAGACCCAGTACTTC.

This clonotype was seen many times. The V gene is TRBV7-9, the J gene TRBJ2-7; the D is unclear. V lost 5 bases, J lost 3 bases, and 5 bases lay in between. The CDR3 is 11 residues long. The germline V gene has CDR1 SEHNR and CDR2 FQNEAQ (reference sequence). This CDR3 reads CASSVSYEQYF. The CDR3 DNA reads TGTGCCAGCAGCGTCAGCTACGAGCAGTACTTC.

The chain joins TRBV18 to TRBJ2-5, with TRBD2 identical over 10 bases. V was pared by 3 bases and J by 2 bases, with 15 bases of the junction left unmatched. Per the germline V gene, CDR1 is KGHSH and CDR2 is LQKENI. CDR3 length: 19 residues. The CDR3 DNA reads TGTGCCAGCTCACCCGTACGGACTAGCGGAAGACGTACGCAAGAGACCCAGTACTTC. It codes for CASSPVRTSGRRTQETQYF.

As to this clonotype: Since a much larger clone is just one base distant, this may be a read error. Here the CDR3 reads CANSRTAGEQYF. The CDR3 coding sequence is TGTGCCAACAGCCGGACAGCAGGGGAGCAGTACTTC. This sequence joins TRBV13 and TRBJ2-7; D perhaps matches TRBD1 (6 bases). Per the germline V gene, CDR1 is PRHDT and CDR2 is FYEKMQ (reference sequence). CDR3 size: 12 residues.

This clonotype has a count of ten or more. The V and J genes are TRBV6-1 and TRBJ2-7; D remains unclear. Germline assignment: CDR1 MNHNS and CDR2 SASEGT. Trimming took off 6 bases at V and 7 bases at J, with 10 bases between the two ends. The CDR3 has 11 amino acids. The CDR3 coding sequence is TGTGCCAGCAGGCAAGCCGGTGAGCAGTACTTC. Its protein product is CASRQAGEQYF.

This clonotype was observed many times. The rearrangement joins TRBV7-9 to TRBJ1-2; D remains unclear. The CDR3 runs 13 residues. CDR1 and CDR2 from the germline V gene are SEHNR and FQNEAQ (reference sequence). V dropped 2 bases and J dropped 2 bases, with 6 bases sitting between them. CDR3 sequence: CASSLLLNYGYTF. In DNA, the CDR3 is TGTGCCAGCAGCTTACTCCTAAACTATGGCTACACCTTC. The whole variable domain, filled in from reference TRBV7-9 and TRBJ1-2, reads DTGVSQNPRHKITKRGQNVTFRCDPISEHNRLYWYRQTLGQGPEFLTYFQNEAQLEKSRLLSDRFSAERPKGSFSTLEIQRTEQGDSAMYLCASSLLLNYGYTFGSGTRLTVV.

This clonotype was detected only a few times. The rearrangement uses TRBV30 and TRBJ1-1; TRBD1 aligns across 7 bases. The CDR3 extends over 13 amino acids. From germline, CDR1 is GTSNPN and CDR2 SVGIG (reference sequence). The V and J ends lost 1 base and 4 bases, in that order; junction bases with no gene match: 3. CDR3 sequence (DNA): TGTGCCTGGAGTGCCCGGACAGGCACTGAAGCTTTCTTT. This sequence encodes CAWSARTGTEAFF.

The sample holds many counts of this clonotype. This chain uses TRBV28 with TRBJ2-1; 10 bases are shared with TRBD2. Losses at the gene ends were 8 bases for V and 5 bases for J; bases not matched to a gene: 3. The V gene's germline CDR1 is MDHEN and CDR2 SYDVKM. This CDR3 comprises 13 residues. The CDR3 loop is CASSLAGDNEQFF. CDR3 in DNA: TGTGCCAGCTCCCTAGCGGGGGACAATGAGCAGTTCTTC.

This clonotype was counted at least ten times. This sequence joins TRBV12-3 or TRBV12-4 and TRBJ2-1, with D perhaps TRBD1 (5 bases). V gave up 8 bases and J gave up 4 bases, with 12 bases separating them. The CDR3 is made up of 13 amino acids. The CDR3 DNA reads TGTGCCAGCGCTCAACAGGTTTACAATGAGCAGTTCTTC. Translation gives CASAQQVYNEQFF.

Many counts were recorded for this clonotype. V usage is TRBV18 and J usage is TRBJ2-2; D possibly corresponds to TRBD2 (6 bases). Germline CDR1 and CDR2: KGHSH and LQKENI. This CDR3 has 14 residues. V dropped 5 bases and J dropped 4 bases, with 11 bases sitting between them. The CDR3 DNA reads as TGTGCCAGCTCATTGGATAGCGGCACCGGGGAGCTGTTTTTT. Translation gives CASSLDSGTGELFF.

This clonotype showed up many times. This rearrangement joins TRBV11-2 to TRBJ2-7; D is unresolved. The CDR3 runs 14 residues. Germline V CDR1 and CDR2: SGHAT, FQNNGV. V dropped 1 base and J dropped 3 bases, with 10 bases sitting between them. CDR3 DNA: TGTGCCAGCAGCTTAGTACGGCAAAACTACGAGCAGTACTTC. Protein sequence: CASSLVRQNYEQYF.

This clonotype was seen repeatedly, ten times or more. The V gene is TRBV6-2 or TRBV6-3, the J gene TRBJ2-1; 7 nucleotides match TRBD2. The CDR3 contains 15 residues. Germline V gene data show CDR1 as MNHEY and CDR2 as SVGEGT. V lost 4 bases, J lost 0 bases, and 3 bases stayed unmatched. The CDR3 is CASSFSGASYNEQFF. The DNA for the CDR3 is TGTGCCAGCAGTTTCAGCGGGGCCTCCTACAATGAGCAGTTCTTC.

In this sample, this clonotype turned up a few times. The CDR3 protein is CASSQEAGQDTQYF. The CDR3 region has the DNA TGTGCCAGCAGCCAAGAGGCAGGGCAAGATACGCAGTATTTT. The chain combines TRBV3-1 with TRBJ2-3, with D maybe TRBD1 (5 bases). The length of the CDR3 is 14 residues. Trimming pared 0 bases from V and 5 bases from J, leaving 9 bases between. Germline V lookup: CDR1 LGHDT, CDR2 YNNKEL (reference sequence).

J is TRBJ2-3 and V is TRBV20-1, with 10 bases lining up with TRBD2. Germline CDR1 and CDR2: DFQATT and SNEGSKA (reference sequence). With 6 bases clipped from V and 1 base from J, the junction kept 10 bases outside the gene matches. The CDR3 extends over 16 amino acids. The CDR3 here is CSARHGLAGGTDTQYF. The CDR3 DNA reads TGCAGTGCCCGCCACGGCCTAGCGGGGGGCACAGATACGCAGTATTTT.

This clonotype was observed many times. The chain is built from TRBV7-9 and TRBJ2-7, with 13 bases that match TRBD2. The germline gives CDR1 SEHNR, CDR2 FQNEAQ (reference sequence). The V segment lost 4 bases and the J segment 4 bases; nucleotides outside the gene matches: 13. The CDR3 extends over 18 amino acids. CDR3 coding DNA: TGTGCCAGCAGCTCTCGTGGCGGACTAGCGGGAGCGGCGTACGAGCAGTACTTC. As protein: CASSSRGGLAGAAYEQYF.

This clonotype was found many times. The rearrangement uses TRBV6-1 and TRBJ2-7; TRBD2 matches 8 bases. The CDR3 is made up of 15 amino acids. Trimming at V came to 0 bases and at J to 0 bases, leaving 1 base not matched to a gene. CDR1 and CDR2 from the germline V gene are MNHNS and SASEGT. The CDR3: CASSEALAGSYEQYF. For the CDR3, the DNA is TGTGCCAGCAGTGAAGCCCTAGCGGGCTCCTACGAGCAGTACTTC.

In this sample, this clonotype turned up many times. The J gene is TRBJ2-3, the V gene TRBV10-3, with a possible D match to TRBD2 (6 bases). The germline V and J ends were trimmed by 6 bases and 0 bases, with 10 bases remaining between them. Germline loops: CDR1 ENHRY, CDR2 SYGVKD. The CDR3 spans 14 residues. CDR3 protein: CAISPGTSTDTQYF. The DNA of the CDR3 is TGTGCCATCAGCCCCGGGACTAGCACAGATACGCAGTATTTT.

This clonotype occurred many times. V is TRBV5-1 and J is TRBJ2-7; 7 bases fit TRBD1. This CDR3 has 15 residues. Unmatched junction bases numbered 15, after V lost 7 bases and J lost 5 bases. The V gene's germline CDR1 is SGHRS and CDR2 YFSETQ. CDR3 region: CASSRGEGAWDEQYF. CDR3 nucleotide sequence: TGCGCCAGCTCTCGGGGAGAGGGGGCTTGGGACGAGCAGTACTTC.

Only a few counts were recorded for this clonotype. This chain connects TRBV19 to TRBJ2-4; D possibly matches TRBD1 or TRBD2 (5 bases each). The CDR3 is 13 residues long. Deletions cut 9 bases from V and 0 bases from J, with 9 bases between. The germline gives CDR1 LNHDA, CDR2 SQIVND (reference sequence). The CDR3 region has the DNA TGTGCCAGCGCAGGGACAGCCAAAAACATTCAGTACTTC. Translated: CASAGTAKNIQYF.

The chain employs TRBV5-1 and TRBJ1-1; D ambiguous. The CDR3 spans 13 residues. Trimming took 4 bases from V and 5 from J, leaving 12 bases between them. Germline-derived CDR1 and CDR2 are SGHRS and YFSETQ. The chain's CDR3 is CASSRAKSTEAFF. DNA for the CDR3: TGCGCCAGCAGCCGGGCCAAAAGTACTGAAGCTTTCTTT.

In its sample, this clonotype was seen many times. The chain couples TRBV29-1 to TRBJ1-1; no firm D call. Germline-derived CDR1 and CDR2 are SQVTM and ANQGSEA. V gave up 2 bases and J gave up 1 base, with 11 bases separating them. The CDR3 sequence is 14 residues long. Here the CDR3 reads CSVERRQQNTEAFF. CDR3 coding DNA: TGCAGCGTTGAACGAAGACAACAGAACACTGAAGCTTTCTTT.

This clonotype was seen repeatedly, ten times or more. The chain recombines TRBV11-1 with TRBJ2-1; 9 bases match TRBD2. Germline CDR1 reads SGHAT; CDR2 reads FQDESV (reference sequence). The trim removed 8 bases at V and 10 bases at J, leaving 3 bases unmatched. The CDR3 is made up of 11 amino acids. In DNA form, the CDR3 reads TGTGCCAGCGGCGGGGGGGAGGAGCAGTTCTTC. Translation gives CASGGGEEQFF.

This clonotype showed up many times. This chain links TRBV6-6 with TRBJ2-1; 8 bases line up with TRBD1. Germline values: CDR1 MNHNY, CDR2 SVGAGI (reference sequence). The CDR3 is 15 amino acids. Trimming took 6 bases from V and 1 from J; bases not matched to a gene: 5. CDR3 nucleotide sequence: TGTGCCAGCAGCCCGGGACAGGCTTCCTACAATGAGCAGTTCTTC. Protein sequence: CASSPGQASYNEQFF.

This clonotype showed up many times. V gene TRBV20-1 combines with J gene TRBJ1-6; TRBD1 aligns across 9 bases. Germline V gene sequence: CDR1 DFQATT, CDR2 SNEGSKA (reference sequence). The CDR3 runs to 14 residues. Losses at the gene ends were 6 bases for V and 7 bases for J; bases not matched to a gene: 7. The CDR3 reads CSARRTGVNSPLHF. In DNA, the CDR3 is TGCAGTGCCCGTAGGACAGGGGTCAATTCACCCCTCCACTTT.

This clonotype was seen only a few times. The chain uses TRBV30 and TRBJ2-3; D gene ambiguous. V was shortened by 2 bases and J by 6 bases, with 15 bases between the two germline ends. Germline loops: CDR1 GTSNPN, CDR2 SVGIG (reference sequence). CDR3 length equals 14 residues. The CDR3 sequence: CAWSPGPFGDTQYF. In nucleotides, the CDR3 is TGTGCCTGGAGTCCGGGCCCTTTCGGGGATACGCAGTATTTT.